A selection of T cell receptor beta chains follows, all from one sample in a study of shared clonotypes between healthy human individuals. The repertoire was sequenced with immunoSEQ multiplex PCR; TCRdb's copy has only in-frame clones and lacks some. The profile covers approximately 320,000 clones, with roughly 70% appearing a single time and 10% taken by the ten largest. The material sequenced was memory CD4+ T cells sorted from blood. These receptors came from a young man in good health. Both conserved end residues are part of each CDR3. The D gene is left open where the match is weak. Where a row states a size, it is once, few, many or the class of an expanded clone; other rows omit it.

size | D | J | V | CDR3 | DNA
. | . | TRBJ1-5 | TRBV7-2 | CASSLAPGPQHF | TGTGCCAGCAGCTTAGCTCCCGGGCCCCAGCATTTT
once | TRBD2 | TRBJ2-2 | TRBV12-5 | CASGLVKAGGPLGELFF | TGTGCTAGTGGTTTGGTCAAGGCGGGAGGGCCGCTCGGGGAGCTGTTTTTT
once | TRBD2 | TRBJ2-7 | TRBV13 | CASRIGTSGYEQYF | TGTGCCAGCAGGATCGGGACTAGCGGCTACGAGCAGTACTTC
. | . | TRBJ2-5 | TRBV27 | CASAETIRLRETQYF | TGTGCCAGCGCCGAGACTATCCGGCTCCGAGAGACCCAGTACTTC
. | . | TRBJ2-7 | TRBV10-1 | CARRTEARCEQYF | TGCGCCAGGAGGACGGAGGCGCGGTGCGAGCAGTACTTC
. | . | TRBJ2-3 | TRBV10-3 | CAISDQGDTQYF | TGTGCCATCAGTGATCAGGGAGATACGCAGTATTTT
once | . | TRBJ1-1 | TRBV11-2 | CASSLDLQTSEAFF | TGTGCCAGCAGCTTAGATCTTCAGACTAGTGAAGCTTTCTTT
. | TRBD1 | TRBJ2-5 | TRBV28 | CASSLYRGRETQYF | TGTGCCAGCAGTTTATACAGGGGGAGGGAGACCCAGTACTTC
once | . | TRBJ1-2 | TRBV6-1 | CASKFGGPDYGYTF | TGTGCCAGCAAATTTGGGGGGCCCGACTATGGCTACACCTTC
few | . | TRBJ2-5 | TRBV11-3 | CASSLAGVETQYF | TGTGCCAGCAGCTTAGCGGGAGTTGAGACCCAGTACTTC
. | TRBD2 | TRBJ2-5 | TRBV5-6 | CASSKREGHLETQYF | TGTGCCAGCAGCAAGCGGGAGGGCCACTTGGAGACCCAGTACTTC
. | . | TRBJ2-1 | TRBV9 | CASSGGSASYNEQFF | TGTGCCAGCAGCGGCGGAAGCGCCTCCTACAATGAGCAGTTCTTC
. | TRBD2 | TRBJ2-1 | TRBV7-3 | CASSTLAGAYNEQFF | TGTGCCAGCAGCACCCTAGCGGGGGCCTACAATGAGCAGTTCTTC